This T cell receptor (beta chain) was captured by sequencing in a study of blood T cell repertoires in COVID-19 (dated by TCRdb to 2020 to 2022). Background on the whole study: Collaborator samples came from the United States, Italy and Spain and covered acute and convalescent phases of COVID-19. Where available, HLA class I and class II types were obtained from metadata supplied by the sample provider rather than from assay-based typing. The samples were drawn from the first 160 participants of the ongoing ImmuneRACE study and from more than 1,000 subjects provided by 6 global collaborators. The repertoires were made available in a free public database intended to serve as a resource for research on the immune response to SARS-CoV-2. Nearly every sample came with metadata listing a de-identified subject ID, COVID-19 status, age in years and sex. Deeply sampled blood TCRbeta repertoires from subjects exposed to, actively infected with, or recovered from COVID-19 were included in the dataset. The prospective study material was composed of cDNA or gDNA derived from T cells, B-cell-depleted T cells, or PBMCs. The investigation overall reported the following: Clinical and demographic metadata were provided uncurated, with the amount varying by source and participant.

Between the V and J ends, shortened by 2 bases and 2 bases respectively, the junction contains 13 bases. CDR1 and CDR2 (SGDLS, YYNGEE) derive from the germline V gene. Including cysteine and phenylalanine, the CDR3 has 15 amino acids. Only CDR3 DNA is held: 45 bases, read in frame from base 1. Remarks on this clone: Its antigen has not been determined. No qualities accompany the bases; no much larger clone lies one base away.

Participants in the prospective study were enrolled through a virtual design, were aged about 18 to 100 years, and lived in approximately 25 United States geographic areas. To assign participants to cohorts, the prospective study relied on clinical history that participants themselves reported in a screening survey and a study questionnaire. ImmuneRACE Cohort 3 recovered participants were defined by two consecutive negative NP/OP PCR tests, healthcare professional clearance, or symptom resolution. In the prospective study, mobile phlebotomists collected whole blood, serum and a nasopharyngeal or oropharyngeal swab from each participant. Participants in the prospective study had the option to provide additional blood draws and questionnaires over a 2-month period. Before DNA extraction, prospective study blood samples were shipped either frozen or at room temperature. TCRbeta CDR3 regions were amplified from genomic DNA using the immunoSEQ Assay, a bias-controlled multiplex PCR. Turning to the authors' computational methods: Within the assay, amplification of reference gene primers was used to estimate how many nucleated cells each sample contained. To quantify the absolute abundance of each unique TCRbeta CDR3 rearrangement, sequence reads were collapsed and filtered. For each sample, productive Simpson clonality was calculated as the square root of Simpson's diversity index over productive rearrangements. TCRdb retrieved this table from immuneACCESS and kept in-frame rearrangements only. Not all clones are present; in checked studies, unresolved V genes account for under half, and no reason is known for the remainder. V and J calls and clone size are as listed in that table; D and trimming were resolved from the DNA. The sample includes approximately 200,000 clones, with 87% observed a single time. The top ten clonotypes cover roughly 10% of the sample.

The chain links TRBV9 with TRBJ1-2, and TRBD1 may be the D gene, going by 5 matching bases. The sequence derives from a young man who had recovered from COVID-19. Input material: PBMCs or T cells enriched from blood (not recorded which). For the CDR3, the sequence is CASSVGGTPNYGYTF. The DNA is TGTGCCAGCAGCGTCGGCGGGACGCCGAACTATGGCTACACCTTC.